The subject of this entry is one TCR beta chain. The record originates from a study of PD-L1 blockade in urothelial cancer. TCRdb's copy holds only in-frame clones and misses some; the assay was immunoSEQ multiplex PCR. The repertoire holds about 91,000 clones, with 90% to 95% as singletons. CDR1 SGHAT and CDR2 FQNNGV come from the germline V gene. This CDR3 is 14 amino acids long. The trim removed 4 bases at V and 4 bases at J, leaving 3 bases unmatched. The chain recombines TRBV11-2 with TRBJ1-4; TRBD1 matches at 7 bases. The sample here was PBMCs, taken around atezolizumab (anti-PD-L1) treatment. This sequence originates from a man aged 55 to 69 with urothelial cancer. For the CDR3, the DNA is TGTGCCAGCAGCTCCAGACAGGGTAATGAAAAACTGTTTTTT. Protein: CASSSRQGNEKLFF.